This TCR beta chain derives from a study of blood T cells in healthy people across ages. Germline V CDR1 and CDR2: SQVTM, ANQGSEA. The CDR3 contains 13 residues. This clonotype was found once. A read error may produce the germline difference seen at one junction end. Sample-barcoded 5' priming and a J-beta primer mix drove a second PCR of roughly 7 to 11 cycles. TCRdb reprocessed the 5' RACE reads with MiXCR, giving one entry per CDR3 protein. This sample has 800,000 to 900,000 distinct CDR3 sequences, with under 80% found just once. The V call is TRBV29-1, the J call TRBJ1-5; no reliable D call. The receptor was isolated from a man aged 25-45 years in good health. The material sequenced was blood. The CDR3 DNA sequence: TGCAGCGTTGGTCAAGGGTGGAATCAGCCCCGGCATTTT. Its protein product is CSVGQGWNQPRHF.